The T cell receptor beta chain under discussion was sequenced for a study of shared clonotypes between healthy human individuals. Sequencing used immunoSEQ multiplex PCR; TCRdb keeps in-frame clones, though not all of them. The table lists 950,000 to 1,100,000 clones, approximately 80% of them singletons, with 0.5% to 0.65% in the top ten. Study-level points and caveats: Clonotype sharing among donors likely depends on sequencing depth. As a rule, naive subsets had a larger estimated richness than memory subsets.

Germline-derived CDR1 and CDR2 are GTSNPN and SVGIG (reference sequence). The CDR3 extends over 13 amino acids. V lost 5 bases, J lost 7 bases, and 18 bases lay in between. Comment on this clone: Its specificity is unknown. This likely reflects a read error, since a far larger clone is one base away. In this CDR3 the conserved last residue, phenylalanine or tryptophan, is missing, so a read error is likely.

Splitting the CD4+ cells yielded a CD45RA+ naive subset and a CD45RA-negative memory subset. Material for sequencing was memory CD4+ T cells from PBMCs. Described subset: CD45RA-negative fraction. The chain employs TRBV30 and TRBJ2-7; perhaps TRBD2 as D (6 bases). The receptor was isolated from a man younger than 30 in good health. Some clones in this sample may be carry-over from other donors' samples. The CDR3 loop is CAWAPGPREEQYS. For the CDR3, the DNA is TGTGCCTGGGCCCCCGGGCCCCGGGAGGAGCAGTACTCC.